This T cell receptor beta chain was recovered during a study of cytomegalovirus exposure and HLA in healthy donors. Whole-study results and caveats: Among donors in an Asian-associated ancestry cluster, a later analysis reportedly found fewer N-insertions than the approximately 670-donor mean.

This clone occurred a few times. Its antigen is not known. A multiplex PCR was run with 60 Vbeta primers and 13 Jbeta primers. Sequencing was performed with immunoSEQ multiplex PCR; in TCRdb, only in-frame clones are kept and a portion is missing. The top ten clones hold approximately 8.3% of a sample with 150,000 to 200,000 clones, about 13% of them seen once. The receptor was isolated from a man aged 50-59 years in good health and CMV-seropositive. The sample comprised PBMCs.

In DNA, the CDR3 is TGTGCCAGCAGTGAGGCGGGGGGGACCCAGTACTTC. It translates to CASSEAGGTQYF. The chain couples TRBV6-1 to TRBJ2-5; the match to TRBD2 covers 8 bases. Germline-derived CDR1 and CDR2 are MNHNS and SASEGT. The V gene end was trimmed by 3 bases and the J gene end by 7 bases; junction bases not matched to a gene: 1. This CDR3 has 12 residues.